The T cell receptor beta chain described here comes from a study of shared clonotypes between healthy human individuals. Study-level background: CD8 memory received one plate per donor, CD8 naive two, CD4 memory three and CD4 naive three.

V lost 5 bases and J lost 4, with 15 bases in between. This CDR3 spans 15 amino acids. Per the germline V gene, CDR1 is SNHLY and CDR2 is FYNNEI. This clone was counted once. Its antigen remains unidentified. The data were produced by immunoSEQ multiplex PCR, yet TCRdb's version contains in-frame clones alone and is incomplete. Of around 1.5 million clones in the sample, 95% to 99% were seen once. Study findings and constraints: Memory subsets generally showed smaller estimated richness than naive subsets did.

HIV-negative, healthy adults without recent acute infections or vaccinations were the donors. The sequenced material came from naive CD4+ T cells sorted from blood. Documented subset: CD45RA+ positively selected. This receptor was obtained from a man aged 25 to 40 in good health. J is TRBJ1-3 and V is TRBV2; D unclear. The CDR3 region has the DNA TGTGCCAGCAGTCCCGGACCTCAAGAGGGAAACACCATATATTTT. Translated, it gives CASSPGPQEGNTIYF.